These 31 T cell receptor beta chains originate from one sample sequenced in a study of blood T cell repertoires in COVID-19. Sequencing was performed with immunoSEQ multiplex PCR; in TCRdb, only in-frame clones are kept and a portion is missing. The sample lists tens of thousands of clones; about 90% were seen once. The material sequenced was peripheral blood. These receptors were taken from a man aged 70 or older with active COVID-19.

The J gene is TRBJ2-1, the V gene TRBV11-2, with 8 positions matching TRBD2. The CDR3 is made up of 18 amino acids. With V trimmed by 1 base and J by 4 bases, 12 bases remained unmatched. From germline, CDR1 is SGHAT and CDR2 FQNNGV. The CDR3 coding sequence is TGTGCCAGCAGCTTAGCCCCCAGCGGAGCGGGGGCTTACAATGAGCAGTTCTTC. Encoded protein: CASSLAPSGAGAYNEQFF.

The rearrangement joins TRBV5-1 to TRBJ1-2; 7 bases match TRBD1. Trimming removed 1 base from V and 8 bases from J; junction bases left unmatched: 11. The CDR3 contains 15 residues. CDR1 is SGHRS and CDR2 is YFSETQ in the germline V gene. The CDR3 coding sequence is TGCGCCAGCAGCTTGAGGGGCGCAGTGGGACAGGGCTACACCTTC. Translated: CASSLRGAVGQGYTF.

This clone is a singleton in its sample. The CDR3 reads CASSPPGTSYNEQFF. The CDR3 DNA reads as TGTGCCAGCAGCCCCCCCGGGACTTCTTACAATGAGCAGTTCTTC. This chain connects TRBV11-2 to TRBJ2-1; tentatively, D is TRBD2 (6 bases). Between the trimmed V and J ends, which lost 5 bases and 4 bases, there was a span of 15 bases. The CDR3 is 15 amino acids. Germline assignment: CDR1 SGHAT and CDR2 FQNNGV.

The chain employs TRBV6-5 and TRBJ1-2, with 7 bases identical to TRBD1. V was clipped by 6 bases and J by 5 bases; unmatched bases: 3. Germline lookup yields CDR1 MNHEY and CDR2 SVGAGI. This CDR3 is built from 12 residues. The CDR3 protein is CASSRQGYGYTF. Here the CDR3 DNA reads TGTGCCAGCAGCCGACAGGGTTATGGCTACACCTTC.

The chain carries TRBV6-5 and TRBJ2-5, with a weak D call TRBD1 (5 bases). Germline V gene data show CDR1 as MNHEY and CDR2 as SVGAGI. Deletions cut 0 bases from V and 1 base from J, with 12 bases between. CDR3 length equals 16 residues. The CDR3 loop is CASSYSYSGAQETQYF. DNA for the CDR3: TGTGCCAGCAGTTACTCGTATTCTGGGGCCCAAGAGACCCAGTACTTC.

The table lists this clone with a count of one. The CDR3 spells CASSSQALAKNIQYF. The CDR3 bases are TGTGCCAGCAGCTCCCAGGCACTAGCCAAAAACATTCAGTACTTC. J is TRBJ2-4 and V is TRBV28; D gene unclear. This CDR3 has 15 amino acids. V was trimmed by 6 bases and J by 0 bases, leaving 12 bases between them. Per germline, CDR1 MDHEN and CDR2 SYDVKM.

The chain has TRBV6-5 and TRBJ2-1; 7 bases are shared with TRBD1. The CDR3 is 15 amino acids. Trimming removed 6 bases from V and 5 bases from J; junction bases left unmatched: 10. Looked up from germline, CDR1 is MNHEY and CDR2 is SVGAGI. The CDR3 region has the DNA TGTGCCAGCAGGTCACCGGGACAGAAAAACAATGAGCAGTTCTTC. Translation: CASRSPGQKNNEQFF.

The chain carries TRBV7-8 and TRBJ1-6; D is uncertain. V was trimmed by 7 bases and J by 8 bases, leaving 15 bases between them. The CDR3 length is 14 residues. Germline V gives CDR1 SGHVS, CDR2 FQNEAQ. The chain's CDR3 is CASTAYSGDSPLHF. Written as DNA, the CDR3 is TGTGCCAGCACCGCTTACTCGGGAGATTCACCCCTCCACTTT.

The V and J genes are TRBV7-2 and TRBJ1-6; weak D call: TRBD1 (6 bases). The CDR3 is made up of 14 amino acids. In germline, CDR1 is SGHTA, CDR2 FQGNSA. Between the trimmed V and J ends, which lost 7 bases and 9 bases, there was a span of 16 bases. This CDR3 reads CASTLAIGGSPLHF. In nucleotides, the CDR3 is TGTGCCAGCACCCTTGCTATAGGGGGTTCACCCCTCCACTTT.

This clone was seen once. The rearrangement joins TRBV6-6 to TRBJ2-7, with 9 bases matching TRBD2. The CDR3 length is 16 residues. Germline CDR1 reads MNHNY; CDR2 reads SVGAGI (reference sequence). Trimming took 2 bases from V and 4 from J; bases not matched to a gene: 9. Here the CDR3 DNA reads TGTGCCAGCAGTTACCAGGGGAGCGGGGGGAGATACGAGCAGTACTTC. Translating it yields CASSYQGSGGRYEQYF.

This chain uses TRBV10-2 with TRBJ2-1; TRBD2 might be the D (5 bases). The germline V and J ends were trimmed by 7 bases and 6 bases, with 22 bases remaining between them. There are 16 residues in the CDR3. The V gene's germline CDR1 is WSHSY and CDR2 SAAADI. CDR3 coding DNA: TGCGCCAGCACCTACACACTTAGCCGGGATTCCAATGAGCAGTTCTTC. This gives the protein CASTYTLSRDSNEQFF.

The chain recombines TRBV7-2 with TRBJ2-7, with TRBD2 identical over 9 bases. This CDR3 has 15 residues. Germline assignment: CDR1 SGHTA and CDR2 FQGNSA. V lost 4 bases and J lost 3; bases outside the gene matches: 7. In DNA, the CDR3 is TGTGCCAGCAGCTCTCAATCTAGCGGGGACTACGAGCAGTACTTC. Its translation: CASSSQSSGDYEQYF.

V usage is TRBV19 and J usage is TRBJ2-1; 10 bases match TRBD2. With 7 bases clipped from V and 8 bases from J, the junction kept 11 bases outside the gene matches. CDR3 length: 15 residues. Germline V lookup: CDR1 LNHDA, CDR2 SQIVND (reference sequence). In DNA, the CDR3 is TGTGCCAGTACTAGCGGGGGAACGACGCCCCATGAGCAGTTCTTC. It translates to CASTSGGTTPHEQFF.

The rearrangement links TRBV5-6 to TRBJ1-1; 7 bases align to TRBD1. Germline V gene lookup returns CDR1 SGHDT and CDR2 YYEEEE. The CDR3 is made up of 13 amino acids. The V and J ends lost 0 bases and 6 bases, in that order; junction bases with no gene match: 2. The CDR3 loop is CASSLAGTAEAFF. The DNA for the CDR3 is TGTGCCAGCAGCTTGGCCGGGACAGCTGAAGCTTTCTTT.

In its sample, this clone was seen a few times. The chain links TRBV30 to TRBJ2-7, with D unresolved. Germline loops: CDR1 GTSNPN, CDR2 SVGIG (reference sequence). The CDR3 is made up of 11 amino acids. V lost 4 bases and J lost 6, with 10 bases in between. This CDR3 reads CAWIVAGEQYF. CDR3 sequence (DNA): TGTGCCTGGATCGTAGCTGGCGAGCAGTACTTC.

This clone occurred once. V gene TRBV7-9 combines with J gene TRBJ2-1, with 10 bases aligning to TRBD1. This CDR3 is built from 17 residues. The germline V gene has CDR1 SEHNR and CDR2 FQNEAQ (reference sequence). The V segment lost 5 bases and the J segment 1 base; nucleotides outside the gene matches: 8. CDR3 loop: CASSPRWDRGSYNEQFF. The CDR3 coding sequence is TGTGCCAGCAGCCCGCGCTGGGACAGGGGTTCCTACAATGAGCAGTTCTTC.

V gene TRBV28 combines with J gene TRBJ2-3; the match to TRBD2 covers 12 bases. V lost 6 bases, J lost 5 bases, and 6 bases stayed unmatched. Germline assignment: CDR1 MDHEN and CDR2 SYDVKM. This CDR3 comprises 15 residues. The CDR3 sequence: CASSLTSGGVDTQYF. The CDR3, as DNA: TGTGCCAGCAGCCTGACTAGCGGGGGTGTAGATACGCAGTATTTT.

On this clone itself: Different DNA sequences within this sample yield the same CDR3. This chain connects TRBV11-2 to TRBJ1-1; 10 nucleotides agree with TRBD1. This CDR3 has 14 amino acids. The V gene's germline CDR1 is SGHAT and CDR2 FQNNGV. V shed 3 bases and J 4 bases; nucleotides not matched to a gene: 2. The CDR3 loop is CASSLGQGSTEAFF. CDR3 bases: TGTGCCAGCAGCTTGGGACAGGGGAGCACTGAAGCTTTCTTT. The entire variable domain, with the rest obtained from reference TRBV11-2 and TRBJ1-1, is as follows: EAGVAQSPRYKIIEKRQSVAFWCNPISGHATLYWYQQILGQGPKLLIQFQNNGVVDDSQLPKDRFSAERLKGVDSTLKIQPAKLEDSAVYLCASSLGQGSTEAFFGQGTRLTVV.

V and J are TRBV5-1 and TRBJ1-6; the D gene is possibly TRBD1 (6 bases). CDR1 and CDR2 from the germline V gene are SGHRS and YFSETQ. Trimming cost V 5 bases and J 0 bases, with 18 bases left between them. The CDR3 runs to 18 residues. As DNA, the CDR3 is TGCGCCAGCAGTCCAGGACAGCGAGAGAGCTCCTATAATTCACCCCTCCACTTT. The encoded protein is CASSPGQRESSYNSPLHF.

The count of this clone is one. This chain links TRBV5-4 with TRBJ2-5; possibly TRBD1 for D (6 bases). The V gene's germline CDR1 is SGHNT and CDR2 YYREEE (reference sequence). Trimming stripped 3 bases from V and 2 bases from J, with 11 bases between. The CDR3 extends over 14 amino acids. The CDR3 bases are TGTGCCAGCAGCTCTGGACAGATACAAGAGACCCAGTACTTC. It yields the protein CASSSGQIQETQYF.

This clone appeared once. This chain joins TRBV2 and TRBJ2-2; TRBD1 matches at 9 bases. The CDR3 totals 15 residues. Germline values: CDR1 SNHLY, CDR2 FYNNEI. Trimming removed 4 bases from V and 5 bases from J; junction bases left unmatched: 5. The CDR3 nucleotides are TGTGCCAGCAGTGCCGACAGGGGGGCTACCGGGGAGCTGTTTTTT. Protein: CASSADRGATGELFF.

This clone was found a few times. The rearrangement links TRBV2 to TRBJ1-5, with TRBD1 as a possible D gene (6 bases). Germline CDR1 SNHLY, CDR2 FYNNEI. The CDR3 length is 15 residues. V lost 6 bases, J lost 3 bases, and 15 bases lay in between. CDR3 amino acids: CASSADGQINQPQHF. In DNA form, the CDR3 reads TGTGCCAGCAGCGCCGACGGACAGATCAATCAGCCCCAGCATTTT.

This clone has just one count. The junction differs from germline at one of its ends, possibly a read error. The chain combines TRBV7-7 with TRBJ2-2; D is perhaps TRBD2 (5 bases). CDR3 length: 14 amino acids. CDR1 SSHAT and CDR2 FNYEAQ come from the germline V gene (reference sequence). For the CDR3, the DNA is TGTGCTAGCAGCTTCGGGAAAAACACCGGGGAGCTGTTTTTT. Translated, it gives CASSFGKNTGELFF.

The chain joins TRBV25-1 to TRBJ2-1; 9 nucleotides match TRBD2. Looked up from germline, CDR1 is MGHDK and CDR2 is SYGVNS. Trimming at V came to 5 bases and at J to 4 bases, leaving 6 bases not matched to a gene. The CDR3 is 15 residues long. The CDR3 DNA is TGTGCCAGCAGTCGAGGACTAGCGAAATACAATGAGCAGTTCTTC. It encodes CASSRGLAKYNEQFF.

This chain connects TRBV3-1 (or the pseudogene TRBV3-2) to TRBJ2-5, with D maybe TRBD2 (6 bases). Trimming removed 0 bases at V and 4 bases at J, with 12 bases between. The CDR3 covers 15 residues. CDR1 is LGHDT and CDR2 is YNNKEL in the germline V gene (reference sequence). The CDR3 here is CASSQESLGGETQYF. The CDR3 nucleotides read TGTGCCAGCAGCCAAGAATCATTGGGGGGAGAGACCCAGTACTTC.

This clone was seen a single time. This sequence joins TRBV14 and TRBJ1-2, with D uncertain. Germline V gives CDR1 SGHDN, CDR2 FVKESK. The CDR3 covers 14 residues. Trimming took off 1 base at V and 4 bases at J, with 10 bases between the two ends. The CDR3 DNA follows: TGTGCCAGCAGCCAAGGTGGCCGATCCTATGGCTACACCTTC. This gives the protein CASSQGGRSYGYTF.

This sequence joins TRBV12-3 or TRBV12-4 and TRBJ1-5; TRBD1 aligns across 7 bases. The CDR3 spans 13 residues. The J segment lost 5 bases and the V segment lost 6 bases, leaving 4 bases of the junction unmatched. This CDR3 is CASRRGQDQPQHF. CDR3 sequence (DNA): TGTGCCAGCAGGAGGGGGCAGGATCAGCCCCAGCATTTT.

The rearrangement uses TRBV18 and TRBJ1-6; possible D gene TRBD1, 6 bases. The V end lost 6 bases, the J end lost 3 bases, and 15 bases lay between the germline ends. CDR3 length: 16 amino acids. Germline CDR1 reads KGHSH; CDR2 reads LQKENI. As DNA, the CDR3 is TGTGCCAGCTCTTTACAAGGACAGCTCTATAATTCACCCCTCCACTTT. Encoded protein: CASSLQGQLYNSPLHF.

The chain recombines TRBV27 with TRBJ2-5; 9 positions match TRBD1. Germline-derived CDR1 and CDR2 are MNHEY and SMNVEV (reference sequence). The CDR3 spans 14 residues. Trimming cost V 6 bases and J 5 bases; bases outside gene matches: 7. The CDR3 nucleotides are TGTGCCAGCAGATTCGGACAGGGGATTGAGACCCAGTACTTC. Its protein product is CASRFGQGIETQYF.

The chain has TRBV10-3 and TRBJ2-7, with D perhaps matching TRBD1 (6 bases). V gave up 6 bases and J gave up 0 bases, with 9 bases separating them. The CDR3 runs 13 residues. Germline V lookup: CDR1 ENHRY, CDR2 SYGVKD. The CDR3 loop is CAIRGADSYEQYF. The CDR3 DNA reads as TGTGCCATCAGGGGGGCGGACTCCTACGAGCAGTACTTC.

The genes are TRBV7-8 and TRBJ2-5; 9 bases agree with TRBD1. This CDR3 comprises 15 residues. Trimming at V came to 7 bases and at J to 5 bases, leaving 11 bases not matched to a gene. CDR1 is SGHVS, CDR2 FQNEAQ, per germline. CDR3 sequence reads: CASTRNRGRGETQYF. In DNA, the CDR3 is TGTGCCAGCACCCGGAACAGGGGGCGCGGGGAGACCCAGTACTTC.